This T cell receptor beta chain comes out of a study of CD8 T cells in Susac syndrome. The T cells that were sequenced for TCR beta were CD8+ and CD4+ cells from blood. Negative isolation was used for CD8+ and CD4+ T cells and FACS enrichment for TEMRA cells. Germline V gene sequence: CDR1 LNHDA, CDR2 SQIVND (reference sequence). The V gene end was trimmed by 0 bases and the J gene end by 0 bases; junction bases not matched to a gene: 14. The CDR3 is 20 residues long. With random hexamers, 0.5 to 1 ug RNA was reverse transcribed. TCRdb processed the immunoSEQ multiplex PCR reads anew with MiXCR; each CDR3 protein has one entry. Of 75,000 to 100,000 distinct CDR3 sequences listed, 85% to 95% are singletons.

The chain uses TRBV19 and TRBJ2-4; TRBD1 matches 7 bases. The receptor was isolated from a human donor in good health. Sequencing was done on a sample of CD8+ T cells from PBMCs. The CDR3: CASSIDLYNGQALAKNIQYF. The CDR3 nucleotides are TGTGCCAGTAGTATAGATCTATATAATGGACAGGCGCTAGCCAAAAACATTCAGTACTTC.